This T cell receptor (beta chain) was retrieved from a study of T cells in Graves' hyperthyroidism and ophthalmopathy. The wider study: Blood was drawn when the patient was first diagnosed and still untreated.

This clonotype was seen repeatedly, ten times or more. Using RNA transcripts as the source, TCR beta CDR3 regions were amplified. TCR CDR3 underwent first-round RT-PCR with the HTBI primer set. TCRdb analysed the multiplex PCR reads with MiXCR anew, one entry per CDR3 protein. The sample yields 450,000 to 650,000 distinct CDR3 sequences, roughly 15% seen once. Investigators excluded patients with uncontrolled infection, other autoimmune disease, pregnancy or lactation. The CDR3 consists of 14 residues. Trimming removed 4 bases from V and 4 bases from J; junction bases left unmatched: 6. Germline loops: CDR1 GTSNPN, CDR2 SVGIG (reference sequence).

Sequencing input: blood. The origin of this receptor is a woman between 18 and 29 years old with Graves' ophthalmopathy. The chain has TRBV30 and TRBJ1-1; 10 nucleotides line up with TRBD1. CDR3 in DNA: TGTGCCTGGATAAAGGACAGGGGGGCCACTGAAGCTTTCTTT. Residues: CAWIKDRGATEAFF.